The source of this TCR beta chain is a study of T cell repertoires in cytomegalovirus infection. For the study at large: It was the public TCR beta signatures that indicated both CMV infection and matching HLA type. Study conclusions and caveats: Totalled public TCR beta family frequency picked out people who carried CMV plus the relevant HLA. The response measured ex vivo was dominated by TCR beta clonotypes (HLA-C-restricted and CMV-specific).

This clonotype was found a few times. Antigen unknown. This CDR3 is built from 15 residues. Deletions cut 3 bases from V and 3 bases from J, with 11 bases between. Germline CDR1 and CDR2: LNHNV and YYDKDF (reference sequence). In TCRdb, the reads were re-called with MiXCR into one record per CDR3 protein. The sample records 150,000 or so distinct CDR3 sequences, 15% to 20% being singletons. The clonotype originates from a human donor in good health (CMV status not recorded). Some clones in this sample may be carry-over from other donors' samples. The chain joins TRBV15 to TRBJ2-2, with D perhaps matching TRBD1 or TRBD2 (5 bases each). The sample was CD8+ T cells from PBMCs. The CDR3 protein is CATSRIRGDTGELFF. CDR3 DNA sequence: TGTGCCACCAGCAGGATCCGGGGCGACACCGGGGAGCTGTTTTTT. Together with reference TRBV15 and TRBJ2-2, the CDR3 gives the full variable domain: DAMVIQNPRYQVTQFGKPVTLSCSQTLNHNVMYWYQQKSSQAPKLLFHYYDKDFNNEADTPDNFQSRRPNTSFCFLDIRSPGLGDTAMYLCATSRIRGDTGELFFGEGSRLTVL.